The 19 T cell receptor beta chains given below trace back to one sample, sequenced in a study of T cells in Graves' hyperthyroidism and ophthalmopathy. Amplification targeted TCR beta CDR3 regions from RNA transcripts. The HTBI primer set served for first-round RT-PCR of the TCR CDR3. TCRdb re-called the multiplex PCR reads through MiXCR, storing one row per CDR3 protein. Here the sample spans 690,000 or so distinct CDR3 sequences, over 15% being singletons. What was sequenced was blood. The receptors were sampled from a woman aged 45 to 65 with Graves' hyperthyroidism that later progressed to Graves' ophthalmopathy.

On this clonotype: Sequence at one end of the junction differs from germline and may be a read error. V and J are TRBV11-2 and TRBJ1-5; 7 nucleotides match TRBD1. This CDR3 region has 15 residues. CDR1 is SGHAT, CDR2 FQNNGV, per germline. The CDR3 sequence: CAGSSTGASNQPQHF. The CDR3 DNA reads TGTGCCGGCAGCTCCACAGGGGCGAGCAATCAGCCCCAGCATTTT.

This clonotype was recorded a few times. The V and J genes are TRBV5-1 and TRBJ2-5; a possible D gene is TRBD1 (6 bases). Trimming left V 0 bases short and J 1 base short, with 10 bases between. This CDR3 is 15 amino acids long. Germline loops: CDR1 SGHRS, CDR2 YFSETQ. CDR3 DNA: TGCGCCAGCAGCTTGGCAGGACAGCTCCAAGAGACCCAGTACTTC. The encoded protein is CASSLAGQLQETQYF.

The gene calls are TRBV7-6 and TRBJ2-2; D might be TRBD1 or TRBD2, each matching 5 bases. The germline V gene encodes CDR1 SGHVS and CDR2 FNYEAQ. Trimming pared 2 bases from V and 9 bases from J, leaving 13 bases between. This CDR3 spans 14 amino acids. The CDR3: CASSLFDGTRELFF. Here the CDR3 DNA reads TGTGCCAGCAGCTTATTTGACGGGACCCGGGAGCTGTTTTTT. Together with reference TRBV7-6 and TRBJ2-2, the CDR3 gives the full variable domain: GAGVSQSPRYKVTKRGQDVALRCDPISGHVSLYWYRQALGQGPEFLTYFNYEAQQDKSGLPNDRFSAERPEGSISTLTIQRTEQRDSAMYRCASSLFDGTRELFFGEGSRLTVL.

This clonotype has at least ten counts. This chain connects TRBV2 to TRBJ1-2; 7 bases fit TRBD1. This CDR3 contains 13 residues. The junction had 5 bases not matched to a gene; V was cut back by 4 bases and J by 6 bases. Germline lookup yields CDR1 SNHLY and CDR2 FYNNEI. The CDR3 DNA is TGTGCCAGCAGTGGGACAGGCCTTAATGGCTACACCTTC. It yields the protein CASSGTGLNGYTF.

In its sample, this clonotype was seen a few times. This chain uses TRBV5-6 with TRBJ1-1; 9 nucleotides line up with TRBD1. In germline, CDR1 is SGHDT, CDR2 YYEEEE. The CDR3 sequence is 16 residues long. Germline trimming cut 0 bases from V and 5 bases from J; bases unmatched to any gene: 8. CDR3 DNA: TGTGCCAGCAGCTTGGTGGACAGGGGTGGGGAAACTGAAGCTTTCTTT. As protein: CASSLVDRGGETEAFF.

This clonotype has only a few counts. The chain recombines TRBV19 with TRBJ1-2, with 9 bases aligning to TRBD1. Per the germline V gene, CDR1 is LNHDA and CDR2 is SQIVND (reference sequence). V was pared by 3 bases and J by 2 bases, with 13 bases of the junction left unmatched. The CDR3 contains 18 residues. The DNA of the CDR3 is TGTGCCAGTAGTATTCGTACAGGGGGCACCGCGCGAAACTATGGCTACACCTTC. Encoded protein: CASSIRTGGTARNYGYTF.

This clonotype showed up just a few times. The rearrangement uses TRBV29-1 and TRBJ2-2, with D possibly matching TRBD1 (6 bases). This CDR3 region has 13 residues. The V end lost 5 bases, the J end lost 0 bases, and 7 bases lay between the germline ends. Germline CDR1 SQVTM, CDR2 ANQGSEA. CDR3 DNA: TGCAGCGTTACAGGGTCGAACACCGGGGAGCTGTTTTTT. Translation gives CSVTGSNTGELFF.

This clonotype was detected ten times or more. V usage is TRBV7-2 and J usage is TRBJ1-4, with 7 nucleotides matching TRBD1. Germline V lookup: CDR1 SGHTA, CDR2 FQGNSA. Trimming removed 4 bases from V and 3 bases from J; junction bases left unmatched: 20. This CDR3 has 20 amino acids. The CDR3 region has the DNA TGTGCCAGCAGCTCTCTCTGGACAGGCCGCGATATTGCGTCTAATGAAAAACTGTTTTTT. Encoded protein: CASSSLWTGRDIASNEKLFF.

This clonotype was seen more than once but under ten times. J is TRBJ2-7 and V is TRBV19; 9 bases fit TRBD1. CDR1 is LNHDA, CDR2 SQIVND, per germline (reference sequence). This CDR3 region has 12 residues. J lost 6 bases, V lost 6 bases, and 3 bases had no gene match. The CDR3 DNA is TGTGCCAGTAGCTGGACAGGGGCCGAGCAGTACTTC. It specifies CASSWTGAEQYF.

This sequence joins TRBV6-1 and TRBJ2-2; D is unresolved. The CDR3 has 16 residues. The germline gives CDR1 MNHNS, CDR2 SASEGT. The V gene lost 2 bases and the J gene lost 1 base, with 11 bases spanning the gap. The DNA for the CDR3 is TGTGCCAGCAGTGAATCGCGACACCGGAACACCGGGGAGCTGTTTTTT. Its translation is CASSESRHRNTGELFF.

There are many counts of this clonotype. The chain joins TRBV7-8 to TRBJ1-1, with D maybe TRBD1 (5 bases). V shed 1 base and J shed 11 bases, with 14 bases lying between them. Germline V lookup: CDR1 SGHVS, CDR2 FQNEAQ. This CDR3 has 13 amino acids. The CDR3 nucleotides read TGTGCCAGCAGCTTAGACGCTAGGAGGGGCGCTTTCTTT. It yields the protein CASSLDARRGAFF.

This clonotype was observed many times. The gene calls are TRBV20-1 and TRBJ1-4; D is possibly TRBD1 (5 bases). The germline V gene encodes CDR1 DFQATT and CDR2 SNEGSKA (reference sequence). The V gene lost 4 bases and the J gene lost 1 base, with 10 bases spanning the gap. The CDR3 loop spans 14 amino acids. The CDR3 region is CSAKGTLTNEKLFF. DNA of the CDR3: TGCAGTGCTAAAGGGACGCTAACTAATGAAAAACTGTTTTTT.

This clonotype was counted ten times or more. The chain uses TRBV20-1 and TRBJ2-5; 11 bases align to TRBD2. The CDR3 totals 16 residues. J was trimmed by 1 base and V by 1 base; bases with no gene match: 5. Germline loops: CDR1 DFQATT, CDR2 SNEGSKA (reference sequence). Here the CDR3 reads CSARGPGLAVQETQYF. CDR3 coding DNA: TGCAGTGCTAGAGGGCCGGGACTAGCGGTCCAAGAGACCCAGTACTTC.

This clonotype showed up many times. The rearrangement links TRBV6-2 or TRBV6-3 to TRBJ2-7, with 8 positions matching TRBD1. V lost 1 base to trimming and J lost 0 bases; unmatched junction nucleotides: 2. The CDR3 is 15 residues long. Germline CDR1 and CDR2: MNHEY and SVGEGT. The CDR3 DNA reads as TGTGCCAGCAGTTACTTTGGGACAGGCTCCTACGAGCAGTACTTC. This codes for CASSYFGTGSYEQYF.

The V and J genes are TRBV19 and TRBJ2-1; 8 nucleotides match TRBD2. Trimming removed 2 bases from V and 2 bases from J; junction bases left unmatched: 2. The CDR3 is made up of 15 amino acids. Germline V CDR1 and CDR2: LNHDA, SQIVND (reference sequence). The CDR3 is CASSIPGGAYNEQFF. The DNA of the CDR3 is TGTGCCAGTAGTATACCGGGGGGGGCCTACAATGAGCAGTTCTTC.

The chain combines TRBV3-1 with TRBJ2-3, with D perhaps matching TRBD2 (6 bases). This CDR3 region has 16 residues. The germline V gene encodes CDR1 LGHDT and CDR2 YNNKEL (reference sequence). V was clipped by 0 bases and J by 1 base, with 11 bases between them. The CDR3 spells CASSQDRERGTDTQYF. CDR3 bases: TGTGCCAGCAGCCAAGATAGGGAGCGGGGCACAGATACGCAGTATTTT.

This clonotype has a count of ten or more. The chain joins TRBV12-3 or TRBV12-4 to TRBJ2-7, with D unclear. This CDR3 comprises 12 residues. With 3 bases removed from V and 2 bases from J, the gap between germline ends came to 5 bases. The CDR3 nucleotides read TGTGCCAGCAGTTTCGGCGCCTACGAGCAGTACTTC. This codes for CASSFGAYEQYF.

J is TRBJ1-3 and V is TRBV7-2; 8 bases map to TRBD1. The V gene's germline CDR1 is SGHTA and CDR2 FQGNSA. The CDR3 has 16 residues. Unmatched junction bases numbered 9, after V lost 5 bases and J lost 3 bases. The CDR3 sequence is CASSPDRTGSGNTIYF. CDR3 nucleotides: TGTGCCAGCAGCCCCGATAGGACAGGGAGTGGAAACACCATATATTTT.

Ten or more counts support this clonotype. The chain joins TRBV5-1 to TRBJ2-2; D uncertain. Trimming pared 3 bases from V and 4 bases from J, leaving 4 bases between. Per the germline V gene, CDR1 is SGHRS and CDR2 is YFSETQ. The CDR3 sequence is 12 residues long. The CDR3 is CASSSTTGELFF. In DNA, the CDR3 is TGCGCCAGCAGCTCAACCACCGGGGAGCTGTTTTTT.